This passage covers 17 T cell receptor beta chains from one sample sequenced in a study of CD8+ T cells in alopecia areata. Extraction of RNA preceded its reverse transcription into cDNA, which served as the sequencing template. Profiled with immunoSEQ multiplex PCR; TCRdb holds only in-frame clones, not every one. This repertoire shows 150,000 to 190,000 clones, 50% to 65% found once; its top ten account for 15% to 20%. This specimen consisted of CD8+ T cells sorted from blood, obtained at week 0. Receptors were obtained from a human donor with alopecia areata.

The J gene is TRBJ1-1, the V gene TRBV30, with D unresolved. Germline CDR1 and CDR2: GTSNPN and SVGIG (reference sequence). The CDR3 runs 11 residues. V lost 4 bases to trimming and J lost 6 bases, with 9 bases between them. CDR3 in DNA: TGTGCCTGGACTTGGGGTTCTGAAGCTTTCTTT. It codes for CAWTWGSEAFF. The variable domain in full, with the rest retrieved from reference TRBV30 and TRBJ1-1, is SQTIHQWPATLVQPVGSPLSLECTVEGTSNPNLYWYRQAAGRGLQLLFYSVGIGQISSEVPQNLSASRPQDRQFILSSKKLLLSDSGFYLCAWTWGSEAFFGQGTRLTVV.

This chain connects TRBV10-3 to TRBJ2-3, with unresolved D. V gave up 10 bases and J gave up 0 bases, with 11 bases separating them. Germline-derived CDR1 and CDR2 are ENHRY and SYGVKD. The CDR3 covers 13 residues. This CDR3 is CATSDPSTDTQYF. The CDR3 bases are TGTGCCACCTCGGACCCGAGCACAGATACGCAGTATTTT.

This clone occurred a few times. This chain uses TRBV29-1 with TRBJ1-1; D is ambiguous. Trimming stripped 5 bases from V and 7 bases from J, with 14 bases between. CDR3 length: 12 amino acids. CDR1 SQVTM and CDR2 ANQGSEA come from the germline V gene. The CDR3 loop reads CSVLWMGGEAFF. For the CDR3, the DNA is TGCAGCGTTCTTTGGATGGGAGGTGAAGCTTTCTTT.

The rearrangement uses TRBV13 and TRBJ1-1; weak D call: TRBD1 (5 bases). The CDR3 contains 13 residues. The V gene lost 6 bases and the J gene lost 3 bases, with 11 bases spanning the gap. Germline V gives CDR1 PRHDT, CDR2 FYEKMQ (reference sequence). DNA for the CDR3: TGTGCCAGCAGACAGGAAGGAGACACTGAAGCTTTCTTT. This sequence encodes CASRQEGDTEAFF.

This clone came up a few times. The CDR3 protein is CSVPQGTEAFF. Written as DNA, the CDR3 is TGCAGCGTGCCCCAGGGCACTGAAGCTTTCTTT. This rearrangement joins TRBV29-1 to TRBJ1-1; tentative D call: TRBD1 (5 bases). CDR3 size: 11 residues. Germline values: CDR1 SQVTM, CDR2 ANQGSEA. V lost 6 bases to trimming and J lost 4 bases, with 9 bases between them.

The V call is TRBV29-1, the J call TRBJ1-1; unclear D gene. V lost 7 bases, J lost 7 bases, and 19 bases lay in between. CDR1 and CDR2 from the germline V gene are SQVTM and ANQGSEA. CDR3 length: 13 residues. The CDR3 loop is CSAPGAHGSEAFF. DNA for the CDR3: TGCAGCGCTCCCGGTGCCCACGGAAGTGAAGCTTTCTTT. Supplemented by reference TRBV29-1 and TRBJ1-1, the full variable domain reads SAVISQKPSRDICQRGTSLTIQCQVDSQVTMMFWYRQQPGQSLTLIATANQGSEATYESGFVIDKFPISRPNLTFSTLTVSNMSPEDSSIYLCSAPGAHGSEAFFGQGTRLTVV.

This sequence joins TRBV2 and TRBJ2-1; 12 nucleotides match TRBD1. V gave up 7 bases and J gave up 5 bases; unmatched junction bases: 6. This CDR3 spans 15 amino acids. Germline loops: CDR1 SNHLY, CDR2 FYNNEI. CDR3 DNA sequence: TGTGCCAGCACGCATGGGACAGGGGGCAACAATGAGCAGTTCTTC. The encoded protein is CASTHGTGGNNEQFF.

The rearrangement uses TRBV29-1 and TRBJ1-2; D is unresolved. The CDR3 length is 11 residues. The V gene's germline CDR1 is SQVTM and CDR2 ANQGSEA. The V end was cut by 6 bases, the J end by 4 bases, with 9 bases between. The DNA for the CDR3 is TGCAGCGTCACAGCTTCCTATGGCTACACCTTC. Translation gives CSVTASYGYTF. The entire variable domain, with the rest obtained from reference TRBV29-1 and TRBJ1-2, is as follows: SAVISQKPSRDICQRGTSLTIQCQVDSQVTMMFWYRQQPGQSLTLIATANQGSEATYESGFVIDKFPISRPNLTFSTLTVSNMSPEDSSIYLCSVTASYGYTFGSGTRLTVV.

As regards this clone: This specimen includes other DNA sequences encoding the same CDR3. This rearrangement joins TRBV29-1 to TRBJ2-7, with D possibly matching TRBD1 (6 bases). CDR3 length: 12 residues. V lost 1 base to trimming and J lost 2 bases, with 6 bases between them. Germline CDR1 is SQVTM and CDR2 is ANQGSEA. The CDR3 loop reads CSVEAGAYEQYF. CDR3 DNA sequence: TGCAGCGTTGAAGCAGGGGCCTACGAGCAGTACTTC.

The chain links TRBV2 to TRBJ2-7, with D hard to call. The CDR3 is 11 residues long. Per the germline V gene, CDR1 is SNHLY and CDR2 is FYNNEI. V dropped 10 bases and J dropped 1 base, with 8 bases sitting between them. The CDR3: CATGESYEQYF. CDR3 sequence (DNA): TGTGCCACCGGCGAATCCTACGAGCAGTACTTC.

The chain couples TRBV14 to TRBJ2-1, with D unresolved. This CDR3 has 13 amino acids. Trimming took off 4 bases at V and 1 base at J, with 5 bases between the two ends. Germline V CDR1 and CDR2: SGHDN, FVKESK. CDR3: CASSPRSYNEQFF. The DNA for the CDR3 is TGTGCCAGCAGCCCAAGATCCTACAATGAGCAGTTCTTC.

The chain recombines TRBV5-6 with TRBJ2-7; 8 bases agree with TRBD1. The V gene end was trimmed by 5 bases and the J gene end by 5 bases; junction bases not matched to a gene: 6. CDR3 length: 13 residues. Germline values: CDR1 SGHDT, CDR2 YYEEEE. CDR3 residues: CASRRTGYHEQYF. CDR3 nucleotides: TGTGCCAGCAGGCGGACAGGGTACCACGAGCAGTACTTC.

This clone was recorded a few times. This chain joins TRBV13 and TRBJ2-7, with 7 nucleotides matching TRBD1. V lost 5 bases, J lost 0 bases, and 4 bases stayed unmatched. The CDR3 loop spans 14 amino acids. CDR1 and CDR2 from the germline V gene are PRHDT and FYEKMQ (reference sequence). The CDR3 is CASSTRQGSYEQYF. The CDR3, as DNA: TGTGCCAGCAGCACCCGACAGGGCTCCTACGAGCAGTACTTC.

The V gene is TRBV27, the J gene TRBJ1-2; TRBD1 agrees at 9 bases. V dropped 6 bases and J dropped 4; count of bases not matched to a gene: 12. The CDR3 has 16 residues. From germline, CDR1 is MNHEY and CDR2 SMNVEV (reference sequence). CDR3 DNA: TGTGCCAGCAGCTCGGGGCAGGGACAGGGAGTCTATGGCTACACCTTC. Encoded protein: CASSSGQGQGVYGYTF.

The chain uses TRBV10-2 and TRBJ1-5; TRBD1 is a possible D gene (5 bases). Germline V lookup: CDR1 WSHSY, CDR2 SAAADI. The CDR3 covers 13 residues. V gave up 5 bases and J gave up 3 bases, with 8 bases separating them. In DNA, the CDR3 is TGCGCCAGCAGTCGGGGGAACAATCAGCCCCAGCATTTT. It translates to CASSRGNNQPQHF.

This clone has more than one count but fewer than ten. The V call is TRBV27, the J call TRBJ1-2, with 9 positions matching TRBD1. The CDR3 is 13 amino acids. Unmatched junction bases numbered 3, after V lost 7 bases and J lost 3 bases. Germline assignment: CDR1 MNHEY and CDR2 SMNVEV (reference sequence). The CDR3 loop is CASKQGADYGYTF. The CDR3 DNA reads TGTGCCAGCAAACAGGGGGCTGACTATGGCTACACCTTC.

This clone has a handful of counts. The rearrangement joins TRBV2 to TRBJ2-1, with 8 bases fitting TRBD2. The J segment lost 10 bases and the V segment lost 8 bases, leaving 13 bases of the junction unmatched. This CDR3 is built from 14 residues. The germline V gene has CDR1 SNHLY and CDR2 FYNNEI. The DNA of the CDR3 is TGTGCCAGCCGTAAGGCGGGGGGCCCTCGGGAGCAGTTCTTC. Its protein product is CASRKAGGPREQFF.